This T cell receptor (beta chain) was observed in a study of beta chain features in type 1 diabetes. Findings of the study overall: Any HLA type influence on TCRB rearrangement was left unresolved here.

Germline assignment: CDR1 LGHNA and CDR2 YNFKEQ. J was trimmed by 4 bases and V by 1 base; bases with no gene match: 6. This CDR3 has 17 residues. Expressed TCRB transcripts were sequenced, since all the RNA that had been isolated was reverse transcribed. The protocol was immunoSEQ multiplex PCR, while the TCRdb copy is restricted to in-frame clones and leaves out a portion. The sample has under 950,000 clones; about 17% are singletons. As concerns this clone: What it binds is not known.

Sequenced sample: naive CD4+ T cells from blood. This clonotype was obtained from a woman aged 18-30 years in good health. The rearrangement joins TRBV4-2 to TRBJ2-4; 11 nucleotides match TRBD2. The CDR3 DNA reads TGTGCCAGCAGCCAAGTGACTAGCGGGGCAGGAAAAAACATTCAGTACTTC. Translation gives CASSQVTSGAGKNIQYF.